The 23 T cell receptor beta chains listed next were all sequenced from one sample in a study of T cells after yellow fever vaccination. Each CDR3 protein is one row after TCRdb ran MiXCR on the 5' RACE reads. The repertoire holds fewer than 350,000 distinct CDR3 sequences, with roughly 9.4% as singletons. The input for sequencing was PBMCs, taken on the day of the first yellow fever vaccination. Every receptor here comes from a young man who received the YFV17D yellow fever vaccine.

The genes are TRBV9 and TRBJ2-1; the D gene could be TRBD1 or TRBD2 (5 bases each). V lost 0 bases and J lost 4, with 11 bases in between. Germline V lookup: CDR1 SGDLS, CDR2 YYNGEE. The CDR3 extends over 15 amino acids. The CDR3 bases are TGTGCCAGCAGCGTAGAGGGGACGGTGTACAATGAGCAGTTCTTC. This encodes CASSVEGTVYNEQFF.

In its sample, this clonotype was seen a few times. This chain connects TRBV5-6 to TRBJ2-5; 9 bases are shared with TRBD2. Per the germline V gene, CDR1 is SGHDT and CDR2 is YYEEEE. V shed 3 bases and J 1 base; nucleotides not matched to a gene: 10. This CDR3 has 17 residues. In DNA, the CDR3 is TGTGCCAGCAGCTCCTTCCTCGGGACTAGCTCCCAAGAGACCCAGTACTTC. Translated: CASSSFLGTSSQETQYF.

The genes are TRBV14 and TRBJ2-3; D not resolved. Germline CDR1 reads SGHDN; CDR2 reads FVKESK. The CDR3 spans 15 residues. Trimming stripped 1 base from V and 4 bases from J, with 12 bases between. The CDR3 region is CASSQAPGRADTQYF. CDR3 coding DNA: TGTGCCAGCAGCCAAGCCCCTGGCCGTGCAGATACGCAGTATTTT.

This clonotype appeared a few times. V is TRBV4-2 and J is TRBJ2-7, with 9 bases lining up with TRBD2. This CDR3 is 14 amino acids long. Losses at the gene ends were 0 bases for V and 3 bases for J; bases not matched to a gene: 0. CDR1 is LGHNA and CDR2 is YNFKEQ in the germline V gene. The CDR3 region is CASSQERGGYEQYV. The CDR3 DNA reads as TGTGCCAGCAGCCAAGAGCGGGGGGGCTACGAGCAGTACGTC.

The V call is TRBV19, the J call TRBJ2-1; 8 nucleotides match TRBD1. Germline lookup yields CDR1 LNHDA and CDR2 SQIVND (reference sequence). This CDR3 comprises 15 residues. V was pared by 4 bases and J by 5 bases, with 7 bases of the junction left unmatched. DNA for the CDR3: TGTGCCAGTAGTAAGGAGACAGGGGTCCACAATGAGCAGTTCTTC. It translates to CASSKETGVHNEQFF.

This clonotype was counted a single time. This CDR3 reads CASSIGQLYNSPLHF. CDR3 nucleotides: TGTGCCAGCAGTATTGGACAGCTTTATAATTCACCCCTCCACTTT. The chain recombines TRBV12-3 or TRBV12-4 with TRBJ1-6, with a possible D match to TRBD1 (6 bases). V was clipped by 5 bases and J by 4 bases, with 12 bases between them. The CDR3 contains 15 residues.

In its sample, this clonotype was seen a few times. This rearrangement joins TRBV5-1 to TRBJ2-2; possibly TRBD2 for D (6 bases). V lost 3 bases to trimming and J lost 8 bases, with 14 bases between them. Germline V gene data show CDR1 as SGHRS and CDR2 as YFSETQ. The CDR3 has 14 residues. CDR3 coding DNA: TGCGCCAGCAGCTCACAAGGGACTTCTGGGGAGCTGTTTTTT. Protein product: CASSSQGTSGELFF.

V gene TRBV6-1 combines with J gene TRBJ1-2; D is perhaps TRBD1 (5 bases). The V and J ends lost 9 bases and 3 bases respectively, with 17 bases between them. The CDR3 has 14 residues. Germline values: CDR1 MNHNS, CDR2 SASEGT. Here the CDR3 reads CASARGRRDYGYTF. The CDR3 coding sequence is TGTGCCAGTGCCCGGGGACGGAGAGACTATGGCTACACCTTC.

The chain couples TRBV6-1 to TRBJ2-7, with D possibly being TRBD2 (5 bases). Germline loops: CDR1 MNHNS, CDR2 SASEGT. The ends were cut back, 4 bases at V and 1 base at J, with 14 bases in the middle. The CDR3 spans 15 residues. The CDR3 protein is CASSAGLSESYEQYF. DNA for the CDR3: TGTGCCAGCAGTGCCGGACTCTCGGAGTCCTACGAGCAGTACTTC.

The sample holds a few counts of this clonotype. The CDR3 spells CASSLAGGDNTGELFF. The CDR3 DNA reads as TGTGCCAGCAGCTTAGCCGGCGGGGACAACACCGGGGAGCTGTTTTTT. The V gene is TRBV7-8, the J gene TRBJ2-2, with a tentative D call TRBD2 (6 bases). The CDR3 spans 16 residues. V dropped 0 bases and J dropped 2 bases, with 10 bases sitting between them. Germline V gives CDR1 SGHVS, CDR2 FQNEAQ.

Remarks on this clonotype: An end of the junction differs from the germline gene, which may be a read error. The gene calls are TRBV20-1 and TRBJ2-1, with TRBD2 matching 11 bases. The CDR3 is made up of 15 amino acids. Germline CDR1 and CDR2: DFQATT and SNEGSKA (reference sequence). The CDR3, as DNA: TGCTGTGCTAGACGACTAGCGGGGAACTACAATGAGCAGTTCTTC. Protein sequence: CCARRLAGNYNEQFF.

This clonotype was found a few times. The genes are TRBV27 and TRBJ1-6, with 10 nucleotides matching TRBD1. The germline gives CDR1 MNHEY, CDR2 SMNVEV (reference sequence). This CDR3 contains 19 residues. J gave up 6 bases and V 4 bases, and 15 bases lay outside the gene matches. In DNA form, the CDR3 reads TGTGCCAGCAGTTCGCCTATAGGGGACAGGGGATTAGGTAATTCACCCCTCCACTTT. This encodes CASSSPIGDRGLGNSPLHF.

The chain joins TRBV12-5 to TRBJ1-2, with a tentative D call TRBD1 (6 bases). Germline V gene lookup returns CDR1 LGHNT and CDR2 FRNRAP. CDR3 length: 14 amino acids. V lost 1 base to trimming and J lost 6 bases, with 12 bases between them. CDR3 sequence reads: CASGLGGAGNGYTF. CDR3 sequence (DNA): TGTGCTAGTGGTTTGGGGGGGGCCGGGAATGGCTACACCTTC.

This clonotype was counted a few times. V and J are TRBV12-3 or TRBV12-4 and TRBJ2-3, with 11 bases matching TRBD2. This CDR3 has 15 residues. V lost 3 bases and J lost 4; bases outside the gene matches: 3. CDR3 DNA: TGTGCCAGCAGTTTTGGTAGCGGGGGGGCAGATACGCAGTATTTT. Translating gives CASSFGSGGADTQYF.

The chain combines TRBV15 with TRBJ2-1, with D perhaps given as TRBD1 or TRBD2 (7 bases each). Germline CDR1 and CDR2: LNHNV and YYDKDF (reference sequence). This CDR3 contains 15 residues. Trimming stripped 6 bases from V and 3 bases from J, with 15 bases between. The CDR3 reads CATRGLRGGYNEQFF. The CDR3 DNA follows: TGTGCCACCAGAGGCCTCAGGGGGGGCTACAATGAGCAGTTCTTC.

The sample holds a few counts of this clonotype. The V and J genes are TRBV12-3 or TRBV12-4 and TRBJ1-2, with 7 positions matching TRBD1. V was clipped by 5 bases and J by 5 bases; unmatched bases: 11. The CDR3 sequence is 15 residues long. Here the CDR3 DNA reads TGTGCCAGCAGTACTCCCGGGACAGCCCTTTATGGCTACACCTTC. Protein product: CASSTPGTALYGYTF.

CDR3 in DNA: TGTGCCAGCAGTTACTCCGTGGCGGGAATCGCCTACGAGCAGTACTTC. Protein product: CASSYSVAGIAYEQYF. The V and J genes are TRBV6-5 and TRBJ2-7, with D perhaps TRBD2 (6 bases). V shed 0 bases and J shed 2 bases, with 14 bases lying between them. The germline gives CDR1 MNHEY, CDR2 SVGAGI. CDR3 length: 16 residues.

The CDR3 loop is CASSKGQGGGELFF. The CDR3 coding sequence is TGTGCCAGCAGTAAGGGACAGGGAGGCGGGGAGCTGTTTTTT. This chain uses TRBV6-1 with TRBJ2-2; TRBD1 agrees at 9 bases. The germline V gene has CDR1 MNHNS and CDR2 SASEGT. The ends lost 5 bases at V and 7 bases at J; junction bases unmatched: 5. The CDR3 runs 14 residues.

This chain uses TRBV4-1 with TRBJ2-7; 7 bases line up with TRBD1. V gave up 0 bases and J gave up 6 bases; unmatched junction bases: 11. The CDR3 has 16 amino acids. CDR1 and CDR2 (germline): MGHRA, YSYEKL. CDR3 nucleotides: TGCGCCAGCAGCCAAGAGGCCGGGGCGACAGGGAGCGAGCAGTACTTC. This encodes CASSQEAGATGSEQYF.

This clonotype has a handful of counts. This chain joins TRBV4-3 and TRBJ1-4; perhaps TRBD1 as D (5 bases). Germline-derived CDR1 and CDR2 are LGHNA and YSLEER. V was pared by 1 base and J by 8 bases, with 20 bases between. This CDR3 region has 17 residues. The CDR3 sequence: CASSQGFGGGRGEKLFF. CDR3 coding DNA: TGCGCCAGCAGCCAAGGCTTCGGGGGAGGGCGGGGGGAAAAACTGTTTTTT.

J is TRBJ2-3 and V is TRBV18, with no clear D. The CDR3 runs to 16 residues. The V gene lost 1 base and the J gene lost 0 bases, with 11 bases spanning the gap. Germline CDR1 KGHSH, CDR2 LQKENI. CDR3 DNA sequence: TGTGCCAGCTCACCACGCCGGGCAGTAAGCACAGATACGCAGTATTTT. Amino acid sequence: CASSPRRAVSTDTQYF.

This clonotype was picked up a small number of times. The V and J genes are TRBV2 and TRBJ2-3; D is possibly TRBD1 or TRBD2 (6 bases each). The CDR3 covers 14 residues. The germline V gene encodes CDR1 SNHLY and CDR2 FYNNEI. The V end lost 9 bases, the J end lost 2 bases, and 15 bases lay between the germline ends. The CDR3 nucleotides read TGTGCCAGTTTAGAGGGGGGTTTCACAGATACGCAGTATTTT. It is translated as CASLEGGFTDTQYF.

This clonotype was detected only a few times. This sequence joins TRBV9 and TRBJ1-1; no clear D. The V gene lost 6 bases and the J gene lost 5 bases, with 14 bases spanning the gap. This CDR3 spans 13 amino acids. CDR1 SGDLS and CDR2 YYNGEE come from the germline V gene. In DNA form, the CDR3 reads TGTGCCAGCAAAACGAGTCCCGAAACTGAAGCTTTCTTT. Amino acids: CASKTSPETEAFF.